One sample yielded the 13 T cell receptor beta chains listed below, sequenced in a study of T cells in Graves' hyperthyroidism and ophthalmopathy. The CDR3 regions of TCR beta were amplified from RNA transcripts. Carried out on the TCR CDR3, a first-round RT-PCR used the HTBI primer set. TCRdb re-derived calls from the multiplex PCR reads in MiXCR, one entry per CDR3 protein. Of about 300,000 distinct CDR3 sequences listed, 20% to 30% are singletons. Sequencing was done on a sample of blood. Receptors were obtained from a man aged 35 to 55 with Graves' hyperthyroidism that later progressed to Graves' ophthalmopathy.

This clonotype appeared many times. The chain is built from TRBV19 and TRBJ2-7; no clear D. V was pared by 3 bases and J by 2 bases, with 8 bases between. This CDR3 spans 13 amino acids. The germline V gene encodes CDR1 LNHDA and CDR2 SQIVND (reference sequence). CDR3 in DNA: TGTGCCAGTAGTATGAGGCAGACCTACGAGCAGTACTTC. Translating gives CASSMRQTYEQYF.

This clonotype was seen repeatedly, ten times or more. The chain carries TRBV4-1 and TRBJ2-2; D gene unclear. The CDR3 loop spans 17 amino acids. V lost 0 bases and J lost 3, with 14 bases in between. Germline lookup yields CDR1 MGHRA and CDR2 YSYEKL. Here the CDR3 reads CASSQDRDVADTGELFF. Written as DNA, the CDR3 is TGCGCCAGCAGCCAAGATCGTGATGTAGCCGACACCGGGGAGCTGTTTTTT.

This clonotype has ten or more counts. The CDR3 nucleotides are TGCAGCGTTGTGTTGGTTAAGTCCGGGGAGCTGTTTTTT. The encoded protein is CSVVLVKSGELFF. V and J are TRBV29-1 and TRBJ2-2, with D hard to call. The V end lost 4 bases, the J end lost 6 bases, and 12 bases lay between the germline ends. The CDR3 loop spans 13 amino acids. Germline CDR1 is SQVTM and CDR2 is ANQGSEA.

V is TRBV19 and J is TRBJ1-5; TRBD1 aligns across 8 bases. The CDR3 is 15 residues long. The V segment lost 3 bases and the J segment 3 bases; nucleotides outside the gene matches: 4. Looked up from germline, CDR1 is LNHDA and CDR2 is SQIVND (reference sequence). Here the CDR3 reads CASSIGQGANQPQHF. DNA for the CDR3: TGTGCCAGTAGTATCGGGCAGGGGGCCAATCAGCCCCAGCATTTT.

This clonotype was detected ten times or more. The rearrangement joins TRBV6-1 to TRBJ2-2; 7 nucleotides line up with TRBD2. Unmatched junction bases numbered 12, after V lost 4 bases and J lost 4 bases. Germline CDR1 MNHNS, CDR2 SASEGT. There are 17 residues in the CDR3. CDR3 in amino acids: CASSVPPGRESTGELFF. CDR3 coding DNA: TGTGCCAGCAGTGTCCCCCCGGGGAGGGAGAGCACCGGGGAGCTGTTTTTT.

The table lists this clonotype with many counts. The rearrangement links TRBV9 to TRBJ2-2; 9 nucleotides line up with TRBD1. This CDR3 region has 18 residues. After removal of 0 bases from V and 4 bases from J, the junction contained 10 bases not matched to a gene. In germline, CDR1 is SGDLS, CDR2 YYNGEE. CDR3 in amino acids: CASSVAPPDRGGTGELFF. In nucleotides, the CDR3 is TGTGCCAGCAGCGTAGCCCCACCGGACAGGGGTGGCACCGGGGAGCTGTTTTTT.

This clonotype has ten or more counts. This chain links TRBV5-6 with TRBJ2-5, with 9 positions matching TRBD1. Germline V CDR1 and CDR2: SGHDT, YYEEEE. This CDR3 contains 15 residues. Trimming removed 5 bases from V and 7 bases from J; junction bases left unmatched: 12. CDR3 loop: CASSQTGTGYGTQYF. The CDR3 DNA follows: TGTGCCAGCAGTCAGACCGGGACAGGGTATGGGACCCAGTACTTC.

This clonotype was seen at least ten times. The chain has TRBV30 and TRBJ1-4; no reliable D call. Trimming removed 1 base from V and 0 bases from J, with 12 bases in between. Germline V gives CDR1 GTSNPN, CDR2 SVGIG (reference sequence). The CDR3 is 16 residues long. The CDR3 loop reads CAWSAHPGSTNEKLFF. CDR3 sequence (DNA): TGTGCCTGGAGTGCCCATCCTGGTTCAACTAATGAAAAACTGTTTTTT.

The chain uses TRBV25-1 and TRBJ2-1, with 11 bases matching TRBD2. V trimming: 2 bases; J trimming: 1 base; junction bases outside the gene matches: 4. This CDR3 has 17 residues. Germline loops: CDR1 MGHDK, CDR2 SYGVNS. CDR3 in amino acids: CASSETGTSGSYNEQFF. The CDR3 coding sequence is TGTGCCAGCAGTGAAACGGGGACTAGCGGATCCTACAATGAGCAGTTCTTC.

This clonotype showed up many times. This chain joins TRBV28 and TRBJ2-3; perhaps TRBD2 as D (5 bases). CDR1 and CDR2 from the germline V gene are MDHEN and SYDVKM. This CDR3 is 13 amino acids long. V gave up 6 bases and J gave up 4 bases, with 11 bases separating them. The CDR3 reads CASRSKLADTQYF. DNA of the CDR3: TGTGCCAGCAGATCTAAACTAGCAGATACGCAGTATTTT. The full variable domain, its missing parts supplied by reference TRBV28 and TRBJ2-3, is DVKVTQSSRYLVKRTGEKVFLECVQDMDHENMFWYRQDPGLGLRLIYFSYDVKMKEKGDIPEGYSVSREKKERFSLILESASTNQTSMYLCASRSKLADTQYFGPGTRLTVL.

This clonotype showed up many times. This chain uses TRBV6-4 with TRBJ1-1; D gene uncertain. Germline V gives CDR1 MRHNA, CDR2 SNTAGT. The CDR3 sequence is 14 residues long. V was cut by 6 bases and J by 1 base, with 12 bases left in between. The CDR3 reads CASRIDGRNTEAFF. The CDR3 coding sequence is TGTGCCAGCAGGATAGACGGTCGGAACACTGAAGCTTTCTTT.

The table lists this clonotype with many counts. This chain links TRBV7-8 with TRBJ2-7, with D uncertain. Trimming took off 3 bases at V and 9 bases at J, with 15 bases between the two ends. Germline V lookup: CDR1 SGHVS, CDR2 FQNEAQ. The CDR3 length is 13 residues. The CDR3 DNA reads TGTGCCAGCAGCTTCAACGATAAGGATGGGCAGTACTTC. As protein: CASSFNDKDGQYF.

This clonotype was detected many times. The chain combines TRBV5-1 with TRBJ2-7, with 12 bases that match TRBD1. This CDR3 contains 16 residues. CDR1 and CDR2 (germline): SGHRS, YFSETQ. Trimming cost V 6 bases and J 3 bases; bases outside gene matches: 10. The CDR3 spells CASTLAGTGGGYEQYF. As DNA, the CDR3 is TGCGCCAGCACCCTTGCCGGGACAGGGGGCGGCTACGAGCAGTACTTC.